The 3 T cell receptor beta chains below come from one sample, sequenced in a study of cytomegalovirus exposure and HLA in healthy donors. The primer mix had 60 Vbeta and 13 Jbeta primers. Sequencing was performed with immunoSEQ multiplex PCR; in TCRdb, only in-frame clones are kept and a portion is missing. Among about 160,000 clones listed, roughly 80% were seen once. Sample: PBMCs. These receptors all come from a girl aged 2 to 9 in good health and CMV-seropositive.

J is TRBJ2-7 and V is TRBV2, with 9 bases that match TRBD1. Losses at the gene ends were 5 bases for V and 3 bases for J; bases not matched to a gene: 5. CDR1 SNHLY and CDR2 FYNNEI come from the germline V gene. This CDR3 has 14 residues. CDR3 loop: CASSKDRGNYEQYF. CDR3 sequence (DNA): TGTGCCAGCAGTAAAGACAGGGGGAACTACGAGCAGTACTTC. Drawing the rest from reference TRBV2 and TRBJ2-7, the complete variable domain is EPEVTQTPSHQVTQMGQEVILRCVPISNHLYFYWYRQILGQKVEFLVSFYNNEISEKSEIFDDQFSVERPDGSNFTLKIRSTKLEDSAMYFCASSKDRGNYEQYFGPGTRLTVT.

The V call is TRBV28, the J call TRBJ2-3; 9 positions match TRBD2. This CDR3 has 15 amino acids. In germline, CDR1 is MDHEN, CDR2 SYDVKM. V was clipped by 3 bases and J by 2 bases; unmatched bases: 3. The CDR3 loop reads CASSFPSGNTDTQYF. In DNA form, the CDR3 reads TGTGCCAGCAGTTTCCCTAGCGGGAACACAGATACGCAGTATTTT.

The CDR3, as DNA: TGTGCCAGCAGCTCTTGGGACAGCGGGAACACTGAAGCTTTCTTT. Its translation: CASSSWDSGNTEAFF. This chain joins TRBV7-9 and TRBJ1-1; 7 bases agree with TRBD1. The J segment lost 1 base and the V segment lost 4 bases, leaving 6 bases of the junction unmatched. The CDR3 is 15 residues long. The germline V gene encodes CDR1 SEHNR and CDR2 FQNEAQ (reference sequence).